These 24 T cell receptor beta chains were all obtained from the same sample, sequenced in a study of CD8 T cells in Susac syndrome. Reverse transcription used about 0.5 to 1 ug RNA and random hexamers. Each CDR3 protein is one row after TCRdb ran MiXCR on the immunoSEQ multiplex PCR reads. Counted here are 300,000 to 350,000 distinct CDR3 sequences, just over 90% occurring once; the ten biggest clones make up more than 0.06%. Sequencing was carried out using CD4+ T cells from PBMCs. The origin of the receptors is a human donor with multiple sclerosis.

This chain links TRBV5-1 with TRBJ1-2; D is possibly TRBD1 (6 bases). Germline V gives CDR1 SGHRS, CDR2 YFSETQ. Trimming stripped 4 bases from V and 6 bases from J, with 13 bases between. The CDR3 loop spans 13 amino acids. The CDR3 sequence is CASSVTGSNGYTF. The CDR3 bases are TGCGCCAGCAGCGTGACAGGATCGAATGGCTACACCTTC.

This chain uses TRBV4-3 with TRBJ2-5, with 8 bases fitting TRBD2. Germline CDR1 and CDR2: LGHNA and YSLEER. There are 16 residues in the CDR3. With 0 bases clipped from V and 5 bases from J, the junction kept 8 bases outside the gene matches. The CDR3 here is CASSQDVAGPGETQYF. The DNA of the CDR3 is TGCGCCAGCAGCCAAGATGTAGCGGGGCCGGGGGAGACCCAGTACTTC.

The J gene is TRBJ2-7, the V gene TRBV9; 9 bases agree with TRBD1. CDR1 and CDR2 (germline): SGDLS, YYNGEE. This CDR3 has 11 amino acids. The CDR3 region has the DNA TGTGCTTCCGGGACAGGGACCGAGCAGTACTTC. Its translation: CASGTGTEQYF.

In its sample, this clonotype was seen once. This CDR3 is CASSLSGFYSYEQYF. The DNA for the CDR3 is TGTGCCAGCAGTTTATCAGGGTTCTACTCCTACGAGCAGTACTTC. J is TRBJ2-7 and V is TRBV27, with no clear D. The CDR3 sequence is 15 residues long. Trimming took 0 bases from V and 0 from J, leaving 9 bases between them. Germline V gene lookup returns CDR1 MNHEY and CDR2 SMNVEV (reference sequence).

The chain carries TRBV20-1 and TRBJ1-5; possibly TRBD1 for D (6 bases). Germline CDR1 DFQATT, CDR2 SNEGSKA (reference sequence). With 3 bases removed from V and 4 bases from J, the gap between germline ends came to 13 bases. The CDR3 covers 14 residues. The CDR3 loop reads CSASSGQINQPQHF. Written as DNA, the CDR3 is TGCAGTGCTAGTTCTGGACAGATAAATCAGCCCCAGCATTTT.

The J gene is TRBJ2-6, the V gene TRBV5-1; 14 positions agree with TRBD2. The CDR3 contains 19 residues. Germline V lookup: CDR1 SGHRS, CDR2 YFSETQ. With 1 base clipped from V and 0 bases from J, the junction kept 3 bases outside the gene matches. CDR3: CASSLRTSGGSSGANVLTF. The CDR3 DNA sequence: TGCGCCAGCAGCTTGCGGACTAGCGGGGGGAGCTCTGGGGCCAACGTCCTGACTTTC.

V is TRBV2 and J is TRBJ2-6; no reliable D call. This CDR3 is 15 amino acids long. Germline V gene data show CDR1 as SNHLY and CDR2 as FYNNEI. V was pared by 5 bases and J by 14 bases, with 22 bases between. The CDR3 loop reads CASSPSSQAPHILTF. The DNA for the CDR3 is TGTGCCAGCAGTCCTTCTAGTCAGGCCCCACACATCCTGACTTTC.

The V call is TRBV7-3, the J call TRBJ2-1; no clear D gene. The CDR3 runs to 13 residues. The germline V and J ends were trimmed by 5 bases and 9 bases, with 14 bases remaining between them. CDR1 and CDR2 (germline): SGHTA, FQGTGA. CDR3 sequence: CASSLNPSGEQFF. The CDR3 DNA follows: TGTGCCAGCAGCCTCAATCCTAGTGGTGAGCAGTTCTTC.

The chain employs TRBV7-9 and TRBJ2-3, with D maybe TRBD1 (6 bases). CDR3 length: 14 amino acids. Germline-derived CDR1 and CDR2 are SEHNR and FQNEAQ (reference sequence). V was trimmed by 6 bases and J by 2 bases, leaving 12 bases between them. This CDR3 reads CASSPGHPTDTQYF. The DNA for the CDR3 is TGTGCCAGCAGTCCGGGACACCCCACAGATACGCAGTATTTT.

This sequence joins TRBV11-2 and TRBJ1-2, with 7 positions matching TRBD1. J was trimmed by 0 bases and V by 5 bases; bases with no gene match: 6. The CDR3 has 15 amino acids. The germline V gene encodes CDR1 SGHAT and CDR2 FQNNGV. CDR3 DNA sequence: TGTGCCAGCAGCCCAGACAGGGTTCCTAACTATGGCTACACCTTC. Its translation: CASSPDRVPNYGYTF.

The rearrangement joins TRBV27 to TRBJ2-7; 10 nucleotides match TRBD2. The ends lost 3 bases at V and 0 bases at J; junction bases unmatched: 8. The CDR3 totals 17 residues. Germline CDR1 reads MNHEY; CDR2 reads SMNVEV (reference sequence). The CDR3 nucleotides read TGTGCCAGCAGTTTTGGGGGACTAGCGCGGAGCTCCTACGAGCAGTACTTC. Its translation: CASSFGGLARSSYEQYF.

The chain carries TRBV30 and TRBJ1-5, with D hard to call. CDR3 size: 12 residues. Trimming removed 4 bases from V and 6 bases from J, with 10 bases in between. From germline, CDR1 is GTSNPN and CDR2 SVGIG (reference sequence). CDR3 sequence (DNA): TGTGCCTGGACGTCGGTTGGTCAGCCCCAGCATTTT. Translating gives CAWTSVGQPQHF. Complete variable domain (other parts from reference TRBV30 and TRBJ1-5): SQTIHQWPATLVQPVGSPLSLECTVEGTSNPNLYWYRQAAGRGLQLLFYSVGIGQISSEVPQNLSASRPQDRQFILSSKKLLLSDSGFYLCAWTSVGQPQHFGDGTRLSIL.

J is TRBJ1-5 and V is TRBV19; D is perhaps TRBD1 (5 bases). The germline V and J ends were trimmed by 7 bases and 5 bases, with 12 bases remaining between them. This CDR3 is built from 13 residues. Germline lookup yields CDR1 LNHDA and CDR2 SQIVND (reference sequence). Here the CDR3 DNA reads TGTGCCAGTACCGAGACAGAGTATCAGCCCCAGCATTTT. Translated: CASTETEYQPQHF. The whole variable domain, filled in from reference TRBV19 and TRBJ1-5, reads DGGITQSPKYLFRKEGQNVTLSCEQNLNHDAMYWYRQDPGQGLRLIYYSQIVNDFQKGDIAEGYSVSREKKESFPLTVTSAQKNPTAFYLCASTETEYQPQHFGDGTRLSIL.

The gene calls are TRBV27 and TRBJ2-2, with unresolved D. Germline assignment: CDR1 MNHEY and CDR2 SMNVEV (reference sequence). V lost 3 bases and J 6 bases, leaving 17 bases between the germline ends. CDR3 length: 16 residues. CDR3 sequence reads: CASSFRKRPLPGELFF. The CDR3 coding sequence is TGTGCCAGCAGTTTTCGGAAAAGACCCCTCCCCGGGGAGCTGTTTTTT.

The chain uses TRBV7-3 and TRBJ2-2; a possible D gene is TRBD2 (6 bases). The CDR3 covers 15 residues. The germline V gene has CDR1 SGHTA and CDR2 FQGTGA. Between the trimmed V and J ends, which lost 0 bases and 6 bases, there was a span of 11 bases. The chain's CDR3 is CASSLTAGKPGELFF. The CDR3, as DNA: TGTGCCAGCAGCTTAACCGCGGGAAAACCCGGGGAGCTGTTTTTT.

The chain joins TRBV12-3 or TRBV12-4 to TRBJ2-7; TRBD2 matches at 10 bases. The CDR3 has 12 amino acids. The V and J ends lost 5 bases and 5 bases, in that order; junction bases with no gene match: 0. The CDR3 nucleotides read TGTGCCAGCAGTGGGACTAGCGACGAGCAGTACTTC. Protein sequence: CASSGTSDEQYF.

The V and J genes are TRBV9 and TRBJ2-3; 7 bases fit TRBD2. CDR1 is SGDLS and CDR2 is YYNGEE in the germline V gene. V shed 5 bases and J 5 bases; nucleotides not matched to a gene: 11. The CDR3 is 15 residues long. Here the CDR3 reads CASSFSGPSGDTQYF. The DNA for the CDR3 is TGTGCCAGCAGTTTTAGCGGGCCGAGTGGAGATACGCAGTATTTT. The entire variable domain, with the rest obtained from reference TRBV9 and TRBJ2-3, is as follows: DSGVTQTPKHLITATGQRVTLRCSPRSGDLSVYWYQQSLDQGLQFLIQYYNGEERAKGNILERFSAQQFPDLHSELNLSSLELGDSALYFCASSFSGPSGDTQYFGPGTRLTVL.

V gene TRBV12-3 or TRBV12-4 combines with J gene TRBJ2-7, with TRBD2 matching over 11 bases. This CDR3 contains 14 residues. V shed 6 bases and J 6 bases; nucleotides not matched to a gene: 7. CDR3 DNA: TGTGCCAGCAGAACTAGCGGGGGACCGGTCGAGCAGTACTTC. Protein: CASRTSGGPVEQYF.

The chain recombines TRBV28 with TRBJ1-2; 8 nucleotides align to TRBD1. Germline V gene sequence: CDR1 MDHEN, CDR2 SYDVKM. The CDR3 has 15 residues. The V gene end was trimmed by 2 bases and the J gene end by 5 bases; junction bases not matched to a gene: 7. This chain's CDR3 is CASSLDRGIGYGYTF. CDR3 nucleotides: TGTGCCAGCAGTTTAGACAGGGGAATTGGATATGGCTACACCTTC.

V and J are TRBV11-2 and TRBJ1-4; 9 bases match TRBD1. Germline V CDR1 and CDR2: SGHAT, FQNNGV. CDR3 length: 16 amino acids. V trimming: 6 bases; J trimming: 4 bases; junction bases outside the gene matches: 9. The CDR3 region has the DNA TGTGCCAGCAGATTATGGGGGACAGGGCGTAATGAAAAACTGTTTTTT. Translating it yields CASRLWGTGRNEKLFF.

The V gene is TRBV6-1, the J gene TRBJ2-7; 7 bases fit TRBD1. V lost 11 bases and J lost 3; bases outside the gene matches: 10. Looked up from germline, CDR1 is MNHNS and CDR2 is SASEGT. The CDR3 has 13 amino acids. The CDR3 loop is CAAVRDSVYEQYF. The CDR3 DNA sequence: TGTGCCGCCGTCCGGGACAGTGTCTACGAGCAGTACTTC.

This clonotype was seen only once. J is TRBJ1-2 and V is TRBV4-1; perhaps TRBD1 as D (5 bases). Per germline, CDR1 MGHRA and CDR2 YSYEKL. The CDR3 covers 15 residues. The V end was cut by 0 bases, the J end by 4 bases, with 12 bases between. CDR3 bases: TGCGCCAGCAGCCAAGACGGAGGGGTTGCCTATGGCTACACCTTC. Its translation is CASSQDGGVAYGYTF.

The CDR3 DNA reads TGCGCCAGCAGTCTCGTAATAGGGACGGAAGCTTTCTTT. Its protein is CASSLVIGTEAFF. The V and J genes are TRBV5-1 and TRBJ1-1; possible D gene TRBD1, 5 bases. This CDR3 contains 13 residues. Germline lookup yields CDR1 SGHRS and CDR2 YFSETQ. V lost 5 bases, J lost 8 bases, and 16 bases lay in between.

The chain links TRBV19 to TRBJ1-3, with 7 positions matching TRBD1. J gave up 3 bases and V 6 bases, and 8 bases lay outside the gene matches. This CDR3 has 15 amino acids. Per the germline V gene, CDR1 is LNHDA and CDR2 is SQIVND (reference sequence). The CDR3, as DNA: TGTGCCAGTAGCCTCGACAGGGAGTATGGAAACACCATATATTTT. The encoded protein is CASSLDREYGNTIYF.